This T cell receptor (beta chain) stems from a study of cytomegalovirus exposure and HLA in healthy donors. These donors counted as nominally healthy when sampled, but unrecorded immune exposures were likely. The CDR3 extends over 14 amino acids. Looked up from germline, CDR1 is SGHAT and CDR2 is FQNNGV. V lost 1 base and J 6 bases, leaving 9 bases between the germline ends. Vbeta (60) and Jbeta (13) primers were used in the PCR. Measured with immunoSEQ multiplex PCR; TCRdb has only the in-frame clones, and not every one. The table includes fewer than 200,000 clones, about 81% detected once. The sequenced material came from PBMCs. The sequence derives from a woman aged 18-29 years in good health and CMV-seronegative. The chain carries TRBV11-2 and TRBJ1-4, with a weak D call TRBD1 (5 bases). The CDR3 region has the DNA TGTGCCAGCAGCTTAGTAGGGGTGGATGAAAAACTGTTTTTT. It is translated as CASSLVGVDEKLFF.